This TCR beta chain was documented in a study of cytomegalovirus exposure and HLA in healthy donors. Assay used: immunoSEQ multiplex PCR; TCRdb lists only in-frame clones, some missing. The repertoire has about 280,000 clones, roughly 90% of them found once; the top ten carry approximately 0.94%. The CDR3 has 14 amino acids. V lost 3 bases and J 3 bases, leaving 10 bases between the germline ends. Germline V CDR1 and CDR2: LNHNV, YYDKDF (reference sequence). Sequenced sample: PBMCs. The receptor comes from a woman aged 18-29 years in good health and CMV-seronegative. The rearrangement links TRBV15 to TRBJ2-3; possible D gene TRBD2, 6 bases. This CDR3 reads CATSRVGGTDTQYF. CDR3 coding DNA: TGTGCCACCAGCAGGGTTGGGGGGACAGATACGCAGTATTTT. The full variable domain, its missing parts supplied by reference TRBV15 and TRBJ2-3, is DAMVIQNPRYQVTQFGKPVTLSCSQTLNHNVMYWYQQKSSQAPKLLFHYYDKDFNNEADTPDNFQSRRPNTSFCFLDIRSPGLGDTAMYLCATSRVGGTDTQYFGPGTRLTVL.